This T cell receptor (beta chain) is drawn from a study of CD8 T cells in ankylosing spondylitis. The CDR3 runs to 16 residues. Trimming cost V 1 base and J 6 bases; bases outside gene matches: 7. Germline CDR1 SGDLS, CDR2 YYNGEE. A single record per CDR3 protein comes from TCRdb applying MiXCR to the 5' RACE reads. The table lists tens of thousands of distinct CDR3 sequences, around 3.8% of them singletons. This clonotype was counted many times. The rearrangement joins TRBV9 to TRBJ2-1; 10 bases fit TRBD2. The source material was blood, either unsorted or a sorted T cell fraction (not recorded which). The source is a female donor with ankylosing spondylitis or in good health (not recorded which). DNA of the CDR3: TGTGCCAGCAGCGTACATGCACTAGCGGGGTCCAATGAGCAGTTCTTC. It is translated as CASSVHALAGSNEQFF.